These 24 T cell receptor beta chains originate from one sample sequenced in a study of blood T cell repertoires in COVID-19 (dated by TCRdb to the early 2020s). Libraries were constructed by the immunoSEQ multiplex PCR assay. The source is immuneACCESS, and TCRdb retained only in-frame sequences with V and J called. Part of the clones is not carried over; for the studies checked, unresolved V genes explain less than half of this, and the remainder is unexplained. Within this sample are around 69,000 clones, with roughly 80% of them counted one time only. The top ten constitute under 2% of the sample. Sequenced material: peripheral blood. These receptors were obtained from a woman aged 55-75 years with acute or convalescent COVID-19.

The chain uses TRBV5-1 and TRBJ2-3; 9 bases match TRBD1. CDR1 is SGHRS and CDR2 is YFSETQ in the germline V gene. The CDR3 extends over 17 amino acids. V shed 5 bases and J 3 bases; nucleotides not matched to a gene: 13. CDR3 residues: CASRGGHRDRVTDTQYF. The CDR3 DNA sequence: TGCGCCAGCAGGGGGGGCCACCGGGACAGGGTGACAGATACGCAGTATTTT.

The rearrangement uses TRBV29-1 and TRBJ1-2, with D unresolved. This CDR3 region has 12 residues. Trimming removed 0 bases at V and 1 base at J, with 3 bases between. CDR1 and CDR2 from the germline V gene are SQVTM and ANQGSEA. CDR3 in amino acids: CSVEESNYGYTF. The CDR3 DNA reads as TGCAGCGTTGAAGAGAGTAACTATGGCTACACCTTC.

V usage is TRBV28 and J usage is TRBJ1-4; D not certain. The CDR3 loop spans 11 amino acids. V was pared by 6 bases and J by 5 bases, with 4 bases between. Per the germline V gene, CDR1 is MDHEN and CDR2 is SYDVKM. The CDR3 loop is CASRRNEKLFF. DNA of the CDR3: TGTGCCAGCAGGAGGAATGAAAAACTGTTTTTT.

The chain is built from TRBV5-1 and TRBJ2-2, with a tentative D call TRBD1 (5 bases). V was shortened by 6 bases and J by 5 bases, with 14 bases between the two germline ends. The CDR3 is 14 residues long. Germline V CDR1 and CDR2: SGHRS, YFSETQ. The CDR3 DNA sequence: TGCGCCAGCACCGCGGCAGGGTATACCGGGGAGCTGTTTTTT. It encodes CASTAAGYTGELFF.

V gene TRBV29-1 combines with J gene TRBJ1-5; a weak D match, TRBD1 (5 bases). The V gene lost 6 bases and the J gene lost 5 bases, with 14 bases spanning the gap. Germline V gene lookup returns CDR1 SQVTM and CDR2 ANQGSEA. The CDR3 runs 13 residues. The CDR3 here is CSVGTSTYQPQHF. The CDR3 coding sequence is TGCAGCGTGGGGACTTCTACCTATCAGCCCCAGCATTTT.

This rearrangement joins TRBV2 to TRBJ2-1; 11 bases line up with TRBD2. The V gene's germline CDR1 is SNHLY and CDR2 FYNNEI. V was clipped by 10 bases and J by 4 bases; unmatched bases: 6. This CDR3 spans 14 amino acids. The CDR3, as DNA: TGTGCCACCCGTAGCGGGAGGGATTACAATGAGCAGTTCTTC. It yields the protein CATRSGRDYNEQFF. The full variable domain, in which reference TRBV2 and TRBJ2-1 provide the parts outside the CDR3, is EPEVTQTPSHQVTQMGQEVILRCVPISNHLYFYWYRQILGQKVEFLVSFYNNEISEKSEIFDDQFSVERPDGSNFTLKIRSTKLEDSAMYFCATRSGRDYNEQFFGPGTRLTVL.

The chain employs TRBV6-6 and TRBJ2-7, with D perhaps matching TRBD1 (6 bases). V lost 6 bases and J 0 bases, leaving 15 bases between the germline ends. The length of the CDR3 is 15 residues. Germline V gene sequence: CDR1 MNHNY, CDR2 SVGAGI (reference sequence). The chain's CDR3 is CASSHRADRSYEQYF. As DNA, the CDR3 is TGTGCCAGCAGCCACAGGGCGGACCGCTCCTACGAGCAGTACTTC.

The chain combines TRBV7-3 with TRBJ1-1; a possible D gene is TRBD1 (5 bases). The V gene's germline CDR1 is SGHTA and CDR2 FQGTGA. Trimming took off 4 bases at V and 1 base at J, with 13 bases between the two ends. The CDR3 is made up of 15 amino acids. The CDR3 nucleotides are TGTGCCAGCAGCTCGTACGGGGGTTCGAACACTGAAGCTTTCTTT. This gives the protein CASSSYGGSNTEAFF.

The rearrangement uses TRBV7-8 and TRBJ2-7, with D uncertain. The CDR3 spans 14 residues. Trimming shortened V by 5 bases and J by 3 bases, and 14 bases separated the two germline ends. Germline V gene sequence: CDR1 SGHVS, CDR2 FQNEAQ. CDR3: CASSAVRSGYEQYF. As DNA, the CDR3 is TGTGCCAGCAGCGCCGTTCGTTCGGGCTACGAGCAGTACTTC.

This sequence joins TRBV28 and TRBJ2-7; possibly TRBD2 for D (6 bases). This CDR3 is 15 amino acids long. V lost 3 bases to trimming and J lost 4 bases, with 16 bases between them. Germline V gene lookup returns CDR1 MDHEN and CDR2 SYDVKM. CDR3 amino acids: CASSFSAGSTYEQYF. Written as DNA, the CDR3 is TGTGCCAGCAGTTTCTCGGCGGGATCTACATACGAGCAGTACTTC.

This clone occurred a few times. The chain couples TRBV6-5 to TRBJ2-3; D uncertain. The CDR3 consists of 16 residues. From germline, CDR1 is MNHEY and CDR2 SVGAGI. V dropped 4 bases and J dropped 3 bases, with 17 bases sitting between them. CDR3 amino acids: CASSSASRWATDTQYF. DNA for the CDR3: TGTGCCAGCAGTTCGGCCTCTCGCTGGGCGACAGATACGCAGTATTTT.

This clone was found a few times. The chain uses TRBV3-1 (or the pseudogene TRBV3-2) and TRBJ2-6; D not resolved. The CDR3 extends over 15 amino acids. V was cut by 0 bases and J by 2 bases, with 5 bases left in between. Germline CDR1 LGHDT, CDR2 YNNKEL (reference sequence). CDR3 bases: TGTGCCAGCAGCCAAGAGGCGGCTGGGGCCAACGTCCTGACTTTC. This translates into CASSQEAAGANVLTF.

The rearrangement uses TRBV18 and TRBJ2-7; 8 positions agree with TRBD2. CDR1 is KGHSH and CDR2 is LQKENI in the germline V gene. The CDR3 has 14 amino acids. V shed 6 bases and J 7 bases; nucleotides not matched to a gene: 11. The CDR3 region is CASSTSGGALEQYF. CDR3 in DNA: TGTGCCAGCTCTACGTCGGGAGGGGCACTGGAGCAGTACTTC.

The V gene is TRBV11-2, the J gene TRBJ2-7; 8 bases fit TRBD1. Germline assignment: CDR1 SGHAT and CDR2 FQNNGV. Trimming cost V 5 bases and J 2 bases; bases outside gene matches: 8. This CDR3 has 15 amino acids. The CDR3 nucleotides are TGTGCCAGCAGCATCACCGACAGGGGCCCCTACGAGCAGTACTTC. Its protein product is CASSITDRGPYEQYF.

The chain joins TRBV28 to TRBJ2-7, with 8 bases identical to TRBD1. The CDR3 runs 14 residues. Germline trimming cut 6 bases from V and 7 bases from J; bases unmatched to any gene: 11. Germline V CDR1 and CDR2: MDHEN, SYDVKM. CDR3 DNA: TGTGCCAGCAGCCCAGCCCAGGGGGCGAGAGAGCAGTACTTC. Encoded protein: CASSPAQGAREQYF. Filled out from reference TRBV28 and TRBJ2-7, the complete variable domain reads DVKVTQSSRYLVKRTGEKVFLECVQDMDHENMFWYRQDPGLGLRLIYFSYDVKMKEKGDIPEGYSVSREKKERFSLILESASTNQTSMYLCASSPAQGAREQYFGPGTRLTVT.

This chain connects TRBV5-1 to TRBJ2-1; no reliable D call. The V end lost 0 bases, the J end lost 0 bases, and 7 bases lay between the germline ends. CDR3 size: 15 residues. Germline-derived CDR1 and CDR2 are SGHRS and YFSETQ. CDR3 bases: TGCGCCAGCAGCTTGGACATATCCTCCTACAATGAGCAGTTCTTC. This sequence encodes CASSLDISSYNEQFF.

This clone was recorded once. The rearrangement uses TRBV7-9 and TRBJ1-1, with 7 nucleotides matching TRBD1. The CDR3 sequence is 15 residues long. Unmatched junction bases numbered 7, after V lost 0 bases and J lost 6 bases. CDR1 is SEHNR and CDR2 is FQNEAQ in the germline V gene (reference sequence). The CDR3 DNA reads as TGTGCCAGCAGCTTAGCTCCACAGGGGTGGGCTGAAGCTTTCTTT. Encoded protein: CASSLAPQGWAEAFF.

The V and J genes are TRBV6-5 and TRBJ1-2; D may be TRBD1 (6 bases). The CDR3 sequence is 15 residues long. The ends were cut back, 4 bases at V and 3 bases at J, with 15 bases in the middle. Germline values: CDR1 MNHEY, CDR2 SVGAGI. DNA for the CDR3: TGTGCCAGCAGTTGGCAGGGGTTAAAGGACTATGGCTACACCTTC. Translation gives CASSWQGLKDYGYTF.

The chain carries TRBV7-3 and TRBJ2-7; 10 bases are shared with TRBD1. Trimming cost V 5 bases and J 2 bases; bases outside gene matches: 3. Germline CDR1 reads SGHTA; CDR2 reads FQGTGA. CDR3 length: 14 amino acids. CDR3 residues: CASSPGQGAYEQYF. The CDR3 bases are TGTGCCAGCAGCCCCGGACAGGGGGCCTACGAGCAGTACTTC.

This clone was picked up one time. The rearrangement joins TRBV7-8 to TRBJ1-3; D remains ambiguous. V lost 1 base to trimming and J lost 7 bases, with 8 bases between them. Germline V gene data show CDR1 as SGHVS and CDR2 as FQNEAQ. The length of the CDR3 is 13 residues. The DNA of the CDR3 is TGTGCCAGCAGCTTAGGTCAACGGAACACCATATATTTT. Protein product: CASSLGQRNTIYF.

The rearrangement links TRBV5-8 to TRBJ2-7; 7 bases are a match to TRBD1. The germline V gene encodes CDR1 SGHTS and CDR2 YDEGEE. The CDR3 sequence is 13 residues long. The V segment lost 3 bases and the J segment 1 base; nucleotides outside the gene matches: 1. Written as DNA, the CDR3 is TGTGCCAGCAGCTGGACAGGATCCTACGAGCAGTACTTC. Translating it yields CASSWTGSYEQYF.

The chain links TRBV4-1 to TRBJ1-1; 8 positions match TRBD1. V dropped 1 base and J dropped 10; count of bases not matched to a gene: 5. The CDR3 extends over 13 amino acids. Looked up from germline, CDR1 is MGHRA and CDR2 is YSYEKL. The CDR3 reads CASSQGQGRRAFF. CDR3 DNA: TGCGCCAGCAGCCAAGGACAGGGGAGGCGAGCTTTCTTT.

The rearrangement uses TRBV18 and TRBJ1-1; TRBD1 matches at 7 bases. Per the germline V gene, CDR1 is KGHSH and CDR2 is LQKENI. V lost 8 bases to trimming and J lost 2 bases; unmatched junction nucleotides: 5. CDR3 size: 13 residues. CDR3 in DNA: TGTGCCAGCAACAGGGGATTTAACACTGAAGCTTTCTTT. The encoded protein is CASNRGFNTEAFF.

The V gene is TRBV13, the J gene TRBJ2-5; D may be TRBD2 (6 bases). The CDR3 covers 15 residues. Trimming cost V 5 bases and J 1 base, with 14 bases left between them. Germline V CDR1 and CDR2: PRHDT, FYEKMQ (reference sequence). The CDR3 DNA sequence: TGTGCCAGCAGCCCACGACAGCGGGCCCAAGAGACCCAGTACTTC. This codes for CASSPRQRAQETQYF.